The 19 T cell receptor beta chains reported below all come from one sample, sequenced in a study of cytomegalovirus exposure and HLA in healthy donors. This PCR relied on a set of 60 Vbeta primers and 13 Jbeta primers. Clones were sequenced by immunoSEQ multiplex PCR, and TCRdb holds only the in-frame ones, with some missing. The data show approximately 130,000 clones, with around 77% seen just once and approximately 1.2% held by the top ten. The sample comprised PBMCs. These receptors were collected from a man in his forties or fifties in good health and CMV-seronegative.

This sequence joins TRBV19 and TRBJ2-6, with a weak D call TRBD2 (5 bases). CDR1 LNHDA and CDR2 SQIVND come from the germline V gene (reference sequence). This CDR3 comprises 16 residues. Trimming left V 5 bases short and J 0 bases short, with 11 bases between. The CDR3 DNA sequence: TGTGCCAGTAGTTCCGGACTGAGCTCTGGGGCCAACGTCCTGACTTTC. Its translation is CASSSGLSSGANVLTF.

V usage is TRBV7-8 and J usage is TRBJ2-6; 8 nucleotides align to TRBD1. The CDR3 loop spans 18 amino acids. Germline assignment: CDR1 SGHVS and CDR2 FQNEAQ. Trimming removed 1 base from V and 0 bases from J; junction bases left unmatched: 5. The CDR3 bases are TGTGCCAGCAGCTTAGTTACAGGGGGGAACTCTGGGGCCAACGTCCTGACTTTC. Protein sequence: CASSLVTGGNSGANVLTF. Looking up the rest from reference TRBV7-8 and TRBJ2-6 gives the full variable domain: GAGVSQSPRYKVAKRGQDVALRCDPISGHVSLFWYQQALGQGPEFLTYFQNEAQLDKSGLPSDRFFAERPEGSVSTLKIQRTQQEDSAVYLCASSLVTGGNSGANVLTFGAGSRLTVL.

The chain links TRBV29-1 to TRBJ2-7; a weak D match, TRBD2 (6 bases). Germline V gene data show CDR1 as SQVTM and CDR2 as ANQGSEA. V was pared by 6 bases and J by 6 bases, with 15 bases between. This CDR3 has 12 residues. The CDR3 bases are TGCAGCGTCCGCGGAGGGGTTGGCGAGCAGTACTTC. Residues: CSVRGGVGEQYF.

This chain links TRBV27 with TRBJ2-5; 7 nucleotides agree with TRBD2. The germline V gene encodes CDR1 MNHEY and CDR2 SMNVEV (reference sequence). The V gene end was trimmed by 4 bases and the J gene end by 4 bases; junction bases not matched to a gene: 3. The length of the CDR3 is 13 residues. The CDR3 loop is CASSSSGVETQYF. For the CDR3, the DNA is TGTGCCAGCAGTTCCAGCGGGGTAGAGACCCAGTACTTC.

This clone was observed a few times. This chain uses TRBV5-4 with TRBJ2-1, with TRBD2 identical over 12 bases. The J segment lost 1 base and the V segment lost 3 bases, leaving 8 bases of the junction unmatched. Germline assignment: CDR1 SGHNT and CDR2 YYREEE (reference sequence). CDR3 length: 18 residues. CDR3 loop: CASSSDGLAGPSYNEQFF. The CDR3 DNA follows: TGTGCCAGCAGCTCCGACGGACTAGCGGGGCCGTCCTACAATGAGCAGTTCTTC.

This clone was seen only a few times. This chain connects TRBV30 to TRBJ2-2, with D unresolved. In germline, CDR1 is GTSNPN, CDR2 SVGIG (reference sequence). There are 13 residues in the CDR3. V was cut by 1 base and J by 2 bases, with 5 bases left in between. The CDR3 sequence is CAWSGRNTGELFF. The CDR3, as DNA: TGTGCCTGGAGTGGGAGAAACACCGGGGAGCTGTTTTTT.

This clone has more than one count but fewer than ten. The V and J genes are TRBV5-4 and TRBJ1-2; 7 bases are a match to TRBD1. This CDR3 comprises 13 residues. The V gene end was trimmed by 7 bases and the J gene end by 1 base; junction bases not matched to a gene: 4. Germline CDR1 reads SGHNT; CDR2 reads YYREEE (reference sequence). The chain's CDR3 is CASSTGFNYGYTF. The CDR3 region has the DNA TGTGCCAGCTCGACAGGGTTTAACTATGGCTACACCTTC. Filled out from reference TRBV5-4 and TRBJ1-2, the complete variable domain reads ETGVTQSPTHLIKTRGQQVTLRCSSQSGHNTVSWYQQALGQGPQFIFQYYREEENGRGNFPPRFSGLQFPNYSSELNVNALELDDSALYLCASSTGFNYGYTFGSGTRLTVV.

This clone has just one count. The chain carries TRBV11-2 and TRBJ2-1; 10 bases agree with TRBD2. This CDR3 region has 17 residues. The V gene end was trimmed by 1 base and the J gene end by 2 bases; junction bases not matched to a gene: 5. CDR1 is SGHAT, CDR2 FQNNGV, per germline. The CDR3 protein is CASSLVGLARTYNEQFF. CDR3 sequence (DNA): TGTGCCAGCAGCTTAGTGGGACTAGCGAGAACCTACAATGAGCAGTTCTTC.

This clone turned up a few times. This rearrangement joins TRBV6-1 to TRBJ2-3; TRBD1 might be the D (6 bases). The CDR3 has 15 residues. V lost 6 bases and J lost 2, with 15 bases in between. The germline CDR1 and CDR2 sequences are MNHNS and SASEGT. The chain's CDR3 is CASSQPDRPTDTQYF. The CDR3 DNA follows: TGTGCCAGCAGCCAACCCGACAGGCCCACAGATACGCAGTATTTT.

The chain links TRBV10-3 to TRBJ2-3, with D perhaps TRBD2 (5 bases). Germline CDR1 and CDR2: ENHRY and SYGVKD. V lost 3 bases to trimming and J lost 2 bases, with 12 bases between them. The CDR3 has 15 residues. CDR3 region: CAISDIGEYTDTQYF. Here the CDR3 DNA reads TGTGCCATCAGTGACATCGGGGAATACACAGATACGCAGTATTTT.

The chain recombines TRBV29-1 with TRBJ2-1; 9 nucleotides align to TRBD1. Germline loops: CDR1 SQVTM, CDR2 ANQGSEA. This CDR3 has 17 residues. J lost 9 bases, V lost 4 bases, and 19 bases had no gene match. In DNA form, the CDR3 reads TGCAGCGTTGTTGTCCAGAAACTGAACAGGGGGCGAGGTGAGCAGTTCTTC. It specifies CSVVVQKLNRGRGEQFF.

The rearrangement uses TRBV7-2 and TRBJ2-3; maybe TRBD2 (6 bases). Trimming took 3 bases from V and 4 from J, leaving 8 bases between them. This CDR3 is 13 amino acids long. From germline, CDR1 is SGHTA and CDR2 FQGNSA. The CDR3: CASSFGSPDTQYF. CDR3 nucleotides: TGTGCCAGCAGCTTCGGGAGTCCAGATACGCAGTATTTT.

The chain uses TRBV18 and TRBJ2-7, with TRBD2 as a possible D gene (6 bases). CDR3 length: 14 residues. The V and J ends lost 5 bases and 5 bases respectively, with 16 bases between them. The germline V gene has CDR1 KGHSH and CDR2 LQKENI. For the CDR3, the DNA is TGTGCCAGCTCAACCTTCTTGGGGGGAGACGAGCAGTACTTC. Encoded protein: CASSTFLGGDEQYF.

The chain carries TRBV5-1 and TRBJ2-1; 11 bases match TRBD2. The germline V gene encodes CDR1 SGHRS and CDR2 YFSETQ. Trimming at V came to 4 bases and at J to 8 bases, leaving 8 bases not matched to a gene. This CDR3 has 15 amino acids. CDR3 region: CASSESSGRFDEQFF. The CDR3 coding sequence is TGCGCCAGCAGCGAATCTAGCGGGAGGTTTGATGAGCAGTTCTTC.

V is TRBV25-1 and J is TRBJ1-1, with TRBD1 as a possible D gene (5 bases). Trimming took off 1 base at V and 4 bases at J, with 10 bases between the two ends. The CDR3 contains 14 residues. Germline CDR1 MGHDK, CDR2 SYGVNS. CDR3 protein: CASSEFGGGTEAFF. CDR3 bases: TGTGCCAGCAGTGAATTTGGGGGGGGCACTGAAGCTTTCTTT.

As to this clone: A junction end diverges from the germline sequence, so it may reflect a read error. The genes are TRBV6-6 and TRBJ1-2; weak D call: TRBD1 (5 bases). Germline V gene data show CDR1 as MNHNY and CDR2 as SVGAGI (reference sequence). The CDR3 extends over 13 amino acids. The CDR3 DNA reads as TGTGCCAGCAGACCAGGGAAACTCTATGGCTACGCCTTC. It is translated as CASRPGKLYGYAF.

This clone was picked up a small number of times. The chain couples TRBV6-1 to TRBJ2-2, with unresolved D. Trimming removed 5 bases at V and 0 bases at J, with 7 bases between. From germline, CDR1 is MNHNS and CDR2 SASEGT. This CDR3 spans 14 amino acids. The DNA for the CDR3 is TGTGCCAGCAGTTTAGAAACGAACACCGGGGAGCTGTTTTTT. Residues: CASSLETNTGELFF.

V usage is TRBV28 and J usage is TRBJ1-1; D is perhaps TRBD1 (6 bases). CDR1 and CDR2 (germline): MDHEN, SYDVKM. V dropped 6 bases and J dropped 1 base, with 12 bases sitting between them. The CDR3 is 14 amino acids. This CDR3 reads CASRQGHPNTEAFF. In nucleotides, the CDR3 is TGTGCCAGCAGACAGGGACACCCGAACACTGAAGCTTTCTTT.

The chain employs TRBV18 and TRBJ2-7; D gene uncertain. Trimming removed 3 bases at V and 5 bases at J, with 11 bases between. Per the germline V gene, CDR1 is KGHSH and CDR2 is LQKENI. CDR3 length equals 13 residues. CDR3 nucleotide sequence: TGTGCCAGCTCACCTTACGCGGCCCACGAGCAGTACTTC. It codes for CASSPYAAHEQYF. Full variable domain (rest looked up from reference TRBV18 and TRBJ2-7): NAGVMQNPRHLVRRRGQEARLRCSPMKGHSHVYWYRQLPEEGLKFMVYLQKENIIDESGMPKERFSAEFPKEGPSILRIQQVVRGDSAAYFCASSPYAAHEQYFGPGTRLTVT.